This passage covers 21 T cell receptor beta chains from one sample sequenced in a study of T cell responses to AZD1222 COVID-19 vaccine. Profiled with immunoSEQ multiplex PCR; TCRdb holds only in-frame clones, not every one. The data show over 100,000 clones, with roughly 93% seen just once and roughly 6.6% held by the top ten. This material consisted of peripheral blood, taken on day 0 of AZD1222 vaccination. The receptor source for this set is an adult in good health.

The V call is TRBV3-1 (or the pseudogene TRBV3-2), the J call TRBJ1-6; D gene unclear. Germline V lookup: CDR1 LGHDT, CDR2 YNNKEL (reference sequence). The germline V and J ends were trimmed by 1 base and 3 bases, with 7 bases remaining between them. The CDR3 extends over 15 amino acids. The CDR3 is CASSQARDYNSPLHF. CDR3 nucleotides: TGTGCCAGCAGCCAAGCCCGGGACTATAATTCACCCCTCCACTTT.

The rearrangement links TRBV29-1 to TRBJ1-1; D is unclear. This CDR3 region has 11 residues. Per germline, CDR1 SQVTM and CDR2 ANQGSEA. The V gene lost 1 base and the J gene lost 6 bases, with 6 bases spanning the gap. This CDR3 is CSVEGYSEAFF. The CDR3 DNA follows: TGCAGCGTTGAAGGGTACTCTGAAGCTTTCTTT. The full variable domain, its missing parts supplied by reference TRBV29-1 and TRBJ1-1, is SAVISQKPSRDICQRGTSLTIQCQVDSQVTMMFWYRQQPGQSLTLIATANQGSEATYESGFVIDKFPISRPNLTFSTLTVSNMSPEDSSIYLCSVEGYSEAFFGQGTRLTVV.

This chain joins TRBV6-4 and TRBJ2-1; TRBD1 matches at 10 bases. Germline lookup yields CDR1 MRHNA and CDR2 SNTAGT. The V and J ends lost 0 bases and 7 bases, in that order; junction bases with no gene match: 3. This CDR3 has 15 amino acids. The CDR3 region is CASSDSTGGGNEQFF. CDR3 DNA sequence: TGTGCCAGCAGTGACTCGACAGGGGGCGGGAATGAGCAGTTCTTC.

This chain connects TRBV11-2 to TRBJ1-3; D may be TRBD1 (6 bases). Trimming pared 7 bases from V and 0 bases from J, leaving 13 bases between. This CDR3 is 15 amino acids long. Germline CDR1 is SGHAT and CDR2 is FQNNGV. CDR3 sequence (DNA): TGTGCCAGCACCACGACAGGCGTCTCTGGAAACACCATATATTTT. Its protein product is CASTTTGVSGNTIYF.

The chain has TRBV27 and TRBJ1-2; maybe TRBD1 (6 bases). Trimming cost V 2 bases and J 5 bases, with 18 bases left between them. The CDR3 has 16 residues. Germline V gene sequence: CDR1 MNHEY, CDR2 SMNVEV (reference sequence). The CDR3 loop reads CASSLTVMDRIYGYTF. The CDR3 nucleotides are TGTGCCAGCAGTTTAACGGTTATGGACAGAATTTATGGCTACACCTTC.

The chain joins TRBV7-9 to TRBJ2-2; TRBD1 might be the D (5 bases). CDR3 size: 14 residues. The germline V gene has CDR1 SEHNR and CDR2 FQNEAQ (reference sequence). Trimming pared 11 bases from V and 1 base from J, leaving 14 bases between. CDR3 nucleotide sequence: TGTGCCGGCCAACGGACACGGAACACCGGGGAGCTGTTTTTT. Translating it yields CAGQRTRNTGELFF.

V is TRBV2 and J is TRBJ2-7, with D maybe TRBD2 (7 bases). This CDR3 comprises 14 residues. The V end lost 11 bases, the J end lost 2 bases, and 19 bases lay between the germline ends. The V gene's germline CDR1 is SNHLY and CDR2 FYNNEI. The CDR3 region is CASQEVGGAYEQYF. The DNA of the CDR3 is TGTGCCTCGCAAGAGGTAGGGGGGGCCTACGAGCAGTACTTC.

The V call is TRBV11-1, the J call TRBJ2-3; TRBD2 matches at 7 bases. This CDR3 is 16 amino acids long. In germline, CDR1 is SGHAT, CDR2 FQDESV (reference sequence). The J segment lost 5 bases and the V segment lost 5 bases, leaving 13 bases of the junction unmatched. The CDR3 DNA is TGTGCCAGCAGCACCCGACTTGGCAGCGGGATAGATACGCAGTATTTT. Encoded protein: CASSTRLGSGIDTQYF.

As for this clone: The sample has other DNA sequences that encode this CDR3 too. The J gene is TRBJ1-1, the V gene TRBV30; no clear D. CDR1 GTSNPN and CDR2 SVGIG come from the germline V gene (reference sequence). The CDR3 contains 13 residues. The germline V and J ends were trimmed by 0 bases and 1 base, with 6 bases remaining between them. CDR3 nucleotides: TGTGCCTGGAGTGTACTAGAGAACACTGAAGCTTTCTTT. Its translation: CAWSVLENTEAFF.

The V call is TRBV28, the J call TRBJ2-7; 9 nucleotides line up with TRBD1. Germline V gene data show CDR1 as MDHEN and CDR2 as SYDVKM. The ends lost 2 bases at V and 3 bases at J; junction bases unmatched: 11. CDR3 length: 17 amino acids. Written as DNA, the CDR3 is TGTGCCAGCAGTTTAGGGCCCGGGACAGGGATGGGCTACGAGCAGTACTTC. This sequence encodes CASSLGPGTGMGYEQYF.

Comments on this clone: One end of the junction varies from germline; a read error may be responsible. The chain is built from TRBV7-6 and TRBJ1-4; D not certain. The V gene's germline CDR1 is SGHVS and CDR2 FNYEAQ. This CDR3 region has 16 residues. The CDR3 nucleotides read TGTGCCAGCAGCCCCACGGCCGGCCAGACTAGTGAAAAACTGTTTTTT. It yields the protein CASSPTAGQTSEKLFF.

The gene calls are TRBV15 and TRBJ1-3; D not certain. The CDR3 runs to 16 residues. V was pared by 0 bases and J by 2 bases, with 11 bases between. The V gene's germline CDR1 is LNHNV and CDR2 YYDKDF (reference sequence). Here the CDR3 reads CATSRDQVYAGNTIYF. The CDR3 DNA reads TGTGCCACCAGCAGAGATCAAGTGTATGCTGGAAACACCATATATTTT.

The rearrangement joins TRBV4-1 to TRBJ1-5; 8 bases are shared with TRBD1. The CDR3 extends over 16 amino acids. The trim removed 1 base at V and 6 bases at J, leaving 8 bases unmatched. CDR1 is MGHRA, CDR2 YSYEKL, per germline. The CDR3 sequence: CASSQVQGGTSQPQHF. In DNA form, the CDR3 reads TGCGCCAGCAGCCAAGTACAGGGGGGAACAAGTCAGCCCCAGCATTTT.

The chain recombines TRBV9 with TRBJ1-6; D is undetermined. V was cut by 3 bases and J by 14 bases, with 24 bases left in between. CDR3 length: 16 amino acids. Looked up from germline, CDR1 is SGDLS and CDR2 is YYNGEE. The CDR3 spells CASSDVLDTVASTLHF. In nucleotides, the CDR3 is TGTGCCAGCAGCGATGTCCTCGACACCGTCGCATCGACCCTCCACTTT.

The rearrangement uses TRBV28 and TRBJ1-1, with TRBD1 as a possible D gene (6 bases). The ends were cut back, 8 bases at V and 11 bases at J, with 18 bases in the middle. This CDR3 has 12 residues. CDR1 and CDR2 (germline): MDHEN, SYDVKM. The CDR3 is CASCVLGALAFF. The CDR3 nucleotides read TGTGCCAGCTGTGTACTGGGGGCGCTGGCTTTCTTT.

The chain uses TRBV27 and TRBJ1-1; D remains unclear. From germline, CDR1 is MNHEY and CDR2 SMNVEV (reference sequence). The CDR3 is 11 amino acids. The V gene lost 4 bases and the J gene lost 5 bases, with 5 bases spanning the gap. This chain's CDR3 is CASSSLTEAFF. The CDR3 nucleotides read TGTGCCAGCAGTTCCTTAACTGAAGCTTTCTTT.

The CDR3 region is CASAGGPHEQYF. CDR3 coding DNA: TGTGCCAGCGCGGGAGGGCCGCACGAGCAGTACTTC. This chain connects TRBV6-6 to TRBJ2-7; 9 bases match TRBD2. The CDR3 spans 12 residues. Germline V lookup: CDR1 MNHNY, CDR2 SVGAGI (reference sequence). V dropped 8 bases and J dropped 5; count of bases not matched to a gene: 4.

V is TRBV20-1 and J is TRBJ1-1, with D perhaps TRBD1 (5 bases). Germline V CDR1 and CDR2: DFQATT, SNEGSKA (reference sequence). The CDR3 has 11 amino acids. The DNA for the CDR3 is TGCAGCCCCGGGGGGGGTGCAGAAGCTTTCTTT. Its translation: CSPGGGAEAFF.

The chain uses TRBV5-1 and TRBJ2-1; the match to TRBD2 covers 14 bases. The CDR3 extends over 16 amino acids. V lost 3 bases, J lost 8 bases, and 7 bases stayed unmatched. CDR1 and CDR2 from the germline V gene are SGHRS and YFSETQ. CDR3 nucleotides: TGCGCCAGCAGCTCGGGGACTAGCGGGAGATGGGATGAGCAGTTCTTC. This translates into CASSSGTSGRWDEQFF.

The V gene is TRBV24-1, the J gene TRBJ1-5; TRBD1 matches at 7 bases. The CDR3 spans 14 residues. Per germline, CDR1 KGHDR and CDR2 SFDVKD. V gave up 8 bases and J gave up 5 bases; unmatched junction bases: 8. CDR3 loop: CATTPGQFHQPQHF. The DNA of the CDR3 is TGTGCCACCACCCCGGGACAGTTCCATCAGCCCCAGCATTTT.

The chain joins TRBV28 to TRBJ2-1, with TRBD2 identical over 7 bases. J gave up 4 bases and V 4 bases, and 4 bases lay outside the gene matches. This CDR3 is 14 amino acids long. Germline V gives CDR1 MDHEN, CDR2 SYDVKM. CDR3 sequence reads: CASSWVGGYNEQFF. CDR3 bases: TGTGCCAGCAGTTGGGTCGGGGGGTACAATGAGCAGTTCTTC.